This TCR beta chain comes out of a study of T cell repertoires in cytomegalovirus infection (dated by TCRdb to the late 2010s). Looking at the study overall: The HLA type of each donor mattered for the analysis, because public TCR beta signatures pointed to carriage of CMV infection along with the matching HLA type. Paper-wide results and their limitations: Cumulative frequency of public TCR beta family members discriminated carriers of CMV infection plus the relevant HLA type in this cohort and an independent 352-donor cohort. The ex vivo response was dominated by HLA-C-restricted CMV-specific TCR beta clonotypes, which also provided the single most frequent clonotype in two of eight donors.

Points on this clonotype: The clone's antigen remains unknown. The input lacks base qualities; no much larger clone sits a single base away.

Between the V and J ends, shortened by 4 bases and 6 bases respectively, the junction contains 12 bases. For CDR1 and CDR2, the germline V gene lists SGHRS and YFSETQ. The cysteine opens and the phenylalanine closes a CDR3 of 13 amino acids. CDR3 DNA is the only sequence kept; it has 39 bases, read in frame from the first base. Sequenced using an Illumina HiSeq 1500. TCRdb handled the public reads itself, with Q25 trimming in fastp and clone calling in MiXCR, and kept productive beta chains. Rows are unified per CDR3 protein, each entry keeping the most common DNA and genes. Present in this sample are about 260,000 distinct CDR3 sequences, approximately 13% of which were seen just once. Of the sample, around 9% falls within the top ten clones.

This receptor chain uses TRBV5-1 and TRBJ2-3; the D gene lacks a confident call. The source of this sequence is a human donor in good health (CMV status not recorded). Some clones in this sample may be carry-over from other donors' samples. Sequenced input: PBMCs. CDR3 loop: CASSNGPLDTQYF. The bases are TGCGCCAGCAGCAACGGACCTTTGGATACGCAGTATTTT.